One sample yielded the 5 T cell receptor beta chains listed below, sequenced in a study of T cells after yellow fever vaccination. TCRdb ran MiXCR on the 5' RACE reads and lists one entry per CDR3 protein. In the table there are approximately 550,000 distinct CDR3 sequences, 15% to 20% of which are singletons. The sample was PBMCs, taken 15 days after the yellow fever booster vaccination. The receptors stem from a man younger than 40 who received the YFV17D yellow fever vaccine.

This clonotype was picked up a small number of times. The gene calls are TRBV7-8 and TRBJ2-2; the D gene could be TRBD1 or TRBD2 (5 bases each). The CDR3 length is 15 residues. Germline assignment: CDR1 SGHVS and CDR2 FQNEAQ. V was cut by 3 bases and J by 3 bases, with 11 bases left in between. The CDR3 spells CASSFRDPHTGELFF. CDR3 in DNA: TGTGCCAGCAGCTTCCGGGACCCTCACACCGGGGAGCTGTTTTTT.

The rearrangement joins TRBV19 to TRBJ2-3; the match to TRBD1 covers 7 bases. CDR1 is LNHDA and CDR2 is SQIVND in the germline V gene (reference sequence). The CDR3 covers 14 residues. Trimming took 8 bases from V and 2 from J; bases not matched to a gene: 7. The chain's CDR3 is CASSPGQNTDTQYF. The CDR3 region has the DNA TGTGCCAGTTCACCGGGACAGAACACAGATACGCAGTATTTT. The entire variable domain, with the rest obtained from reference TRBV19 and TRBJ2-3, is as follows: DGGITQSPKYLFRKEGQNVTLSCEQNLNHDAMYWYRQDPGQGLRLIYYSQIVNDFQKGDIAEGYSVSREKKESFPLTVTSAQKNPTAFYLCASSPGQNTDTQYFGPGTRLTVL.

V gene TRBV5-1 combines with J gene TRBJ2-1; D is perhaps TRBD2 (6 bases). The CDR3 is 13 residues long. V was pared by 0 bases and J by 14 bases, with 15 bases between. Germline V gene lookup returns CDR1 SGHRS and CDR2 YFSETQ. DNA for the CDR3: TGCGCCAGCAGCTTGGGGAGCTCGGGACTGAAGTTCTTC. It translates to CASSLGSSGLKFF.

The chain joins TRBV25-1 to TRBJ1-2, with D maybe TRBD1 (5 bases). Trimming left V 8 bases short and J 2 bases short, with 12 bases between. The CDR3 contains 13 residues. Germline values: CDR1 MGHDK, CDR2 SYGVNS. The CDR3 nucleotides are TGTGCCAGCTGGGGAGGGGCGAACTATGGCTACACCTTC. Protein sequence: CASWGGANYGYTF.

The chain joins TRBV4-3 to TRBJ2-1, with 7 bases that match TRBD1. From germline, CDR1 is LGHNA and CDR2 YSLEER. The CDR3 runs to 13 residues. V dropped 4 bases and J dropped 7; count of bases not matched to a gene: 4. DNA for the CDR3: TGCGCCAGCAGCCGCGAGGGGGCAAATGAGCAGTTCTTC. Translating it yields CASSREGANEQFF.